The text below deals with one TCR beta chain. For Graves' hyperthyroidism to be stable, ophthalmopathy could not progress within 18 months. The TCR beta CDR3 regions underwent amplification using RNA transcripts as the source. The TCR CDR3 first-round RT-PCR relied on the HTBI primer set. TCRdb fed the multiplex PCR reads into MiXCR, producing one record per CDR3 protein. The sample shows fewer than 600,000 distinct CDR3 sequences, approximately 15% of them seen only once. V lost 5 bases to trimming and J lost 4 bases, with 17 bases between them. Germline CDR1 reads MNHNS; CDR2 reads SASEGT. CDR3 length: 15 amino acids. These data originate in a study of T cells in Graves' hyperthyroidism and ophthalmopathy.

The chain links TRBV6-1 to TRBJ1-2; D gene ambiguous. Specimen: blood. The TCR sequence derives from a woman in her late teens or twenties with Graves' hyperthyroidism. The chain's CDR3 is CASSLEGFGRYGYTF. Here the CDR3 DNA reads TGTGCCAGCAGTTTGGAAGGTTTCGGACGCTATGGCTACACCTTC.